This TCR beta chain was documented in a study of T cell changes during pregnancy in multiple sclerosis. The table came from immunoSEQ multiplex PCR; TCRdb's copy has only in-frame clones and leaves some out. This sample has about 34,000 clones, with less than 95% found just once. CDR1 LNHNV and CDR2 YYDKDF come from the germline V gene (reference sequence). There are 15 residues in the CDR3. V was clipped by 1 base and J by 3 bases, with 11 bases between them. This clone was recorded once. The clonotype comes from a female donor with multiple sclerosis, enrolled in a pregnancy study. The V gene is TRBV15, the J gene TRBJ2-3; D is perhaps TRBD2 (6 bases). Here the sequenced sample was CD8+ T cells from peripheral blood mononuclear cells, taken before pregnancy. As DNA, the CDR3 is TGTGCCACCAGCAGAGGGCTAGCGCAGACAGATACGCAGTATTTT. Its protein is CATSRGLAQTDTQYF.